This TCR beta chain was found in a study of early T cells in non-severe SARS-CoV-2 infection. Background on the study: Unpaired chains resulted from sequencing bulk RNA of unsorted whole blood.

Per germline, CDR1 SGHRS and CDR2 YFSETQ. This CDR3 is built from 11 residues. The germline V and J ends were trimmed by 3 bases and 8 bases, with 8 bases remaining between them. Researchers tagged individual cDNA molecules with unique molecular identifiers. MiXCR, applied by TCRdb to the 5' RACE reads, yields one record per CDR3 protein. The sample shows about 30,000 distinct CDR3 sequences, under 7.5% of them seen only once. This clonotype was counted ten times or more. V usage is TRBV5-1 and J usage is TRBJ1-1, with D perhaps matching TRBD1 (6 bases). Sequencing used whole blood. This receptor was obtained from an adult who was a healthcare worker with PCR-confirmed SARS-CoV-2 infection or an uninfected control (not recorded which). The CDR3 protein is CASSYGTEAFF. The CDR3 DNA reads TGCGCCAGCAGCTACGGGACAGAAGCTTTCTTT.